The 25 T cell receptor delta chains in this list originate from one sample, sequenced in a study of Vδ1+ human thymocytes. The study's findings and limits: Thymic TRG and TRD repertoires appeared highly polyclonal, with Gaussian CDR3 length distributions.

Sequences come from RNA converted to cDNA by reverse transcription. CDR3 amplicons came from multiplex PCR with pooled V-gene forward and constant-region reverse primers. TCRdb reapplied CATT to the multiplex PCR reads. The repertoire includes 70,000 to 90,000 delta-chain clones, around 34% of them detected once, and 0.2% to 0.3% sits in the top ten. Their antigens are not known. The sample was Vdelta1+ gamma-delta thymocytes from the thymus. Subset of the sample: FACS-sorted CD3+ TCRalphabeta- TCRVdelta1+ TCRVdelta2- thymocytes. The receptors stem from a boy in the first two years of life who had congenital heart surgery.

The chain couples TRDV1 to TRDJ1; 7 nucleotides align to TRDD3. The trim removed 0 bases at V and 0 bases at J, leaving 19 bases unmatched. The germline gives CDR1 TSWWSYY, CDR2 QGS. The CDR3 is made up of 21 amino acids. The CDR3 nucleotides are TGTGCTCTTGGGGAACTCTTACCTAGCGCTGGGGGCCCCAAGTACACCGATAAACTCATCTTT. Protein product: CALGELLPSAGGPKYTDKLIF.

This clone came up a few times. The chain combines TRDV1 with TRDJ1; TRDD2 matches 7 bases. Germline CDR1 is TSWWSYY and CDR2 is QGS. This CDR3 region has 14 residues. V shed 3 bases, J shed 9 bases, and the junction held 10 bases outside the gene matches. CDR3 nucleotide sequence: TGTGCTCTTGGGGACCCGGGGTTTTCCTACGAACTCATCTTT. This sequence encodes CALGDPGFSYELIF.

The chain couples TRDV1 to TRDJ1; 7 bases match TRDD3. Germline loops: CDR1 TSWWSYY, CDR2 QGS. The V segment lost 5 bases and the J segment 4 bases; nucleotides outside the gene matches: 10. CDR3 length: 15 residues. CDR3 loop: CALGYWGPLGDKLIF. The CDR3 nucleotides read TGTGCTCTTGGGTACTGGGGTCCCTTGGGCGATAAACTCATCTTT.

The V gene is TRDV1, the J gene TRDJ1; TRDD3 might be the D (6 bases). The CDR3 loop spans 16 amino acids. The V and J ends lost 5 bases and 2 bases respectively, with 18 bases between them. CDR1 is TSWWSYY and CDR2 is QGS in the germline V gene. DNA of the CDR3: TGTGCTCTTGGGAAAAGGCGGGAGGGGATTACCGATAAACTCATCTTT. This encodes CALGKRREGITDKLIF.

This clone was seen more than once but under ten times. This chain connects TRDV1 to TRDJ1; D is perhaps TRDD3 (7 bases). The germline gives CDR1 TSWWSYY, CDR2 QGS. The CDR3 length is 18 residues. V lost 3 bases and J 10 bases, leaving 30 bases between the germline ends. CDR3 DNA sequence: TGTGCTCTTGGGGACCCTTTTACTGGGGTAACCTTCCAGGCGAGACTCATCTTT. This encodes CALGDPFTGVTFQARLIF.

This clone was seen more than once but under ten times. The chain carries TRDV1 and TRDJ1; 7 bases align to TRDD3. The germline V gene has CDR1 TSWWSYY and CDR2 QGS. The CDR3 is made up of 15 amino acids. V trimming: 2 bases; J trimming: 6 bases; junction bases outside the gene matches: 9. This CDR3 is CALGERGTGDYKLIF. In nucleotides, the CDR3 is TGTGCTCTTGGGGAAAGGGGTACTGGGGATTATAAACTCATCTTT.

This clone occurred a few times. Other DNA sequences in the sample encode the same CDR3. This chain joins TRDV2 and TRDJ3; 8 bases align to TRDD3. The CDR3 runs to 19 residues. Germline V lookup: CDR1 GEAIGNYY, CDR2 EKD. The junction had 7 bases not matched to a gene; V was cut back by 1 base and J by 0 bases. In nucleotides, the CDR3 is TGTGCCTGTGACACACCGACTGGGGGGCACTCCTGGGACACCCGACAGATGTTTTTC. Residues: CACDTPTGGHSWDTRQMFF.

The chain couples TRDV1 to TRDJ1; 12 nucleotides line up with TRDD3. The length of the CDR3 is 22 residues. The V gene's germline CDR1 is TSWWSYY and CDR2 QGS. V trimming: 2 bases; J trimming: 1 base; junction bases outside the gene matches: 20. This CDR3 reads CALGELSSYPYWGIPSTDKLIF. The CDR3 nucleotides read TGTGCTCTTGGGGAATTAAGTTCCTACCCGTACTGGGGGATACCCTCCACCGATAAACTCATCTTT.

The genes are TRDV1 and TRDJ1, with 7 nucleotides matching TRDD3. CDR1 and CDR2 from the germline V gene are TSWWSYY and QGS. There are 21 residues in the CDR3. The V gene end was trimmed by 0 bases and the J gene end by 3 bases; junction bases not matched to a gene: 22. The CDR3 spells CALGELRPSLAPRTGADKLIF. The CDR3 bases are TGTGCTCTTGGGGAACTTCGGCCGTCTTTAGCTCCCCGTACTGGGGCCGATAAACTCATCTTT.

This clone was counted only a few times. This chain joins TRDV2 and TRDJ3; the match to TRDD3 covers 10 bases. The J segment lost 2 bases and the V segment lost 3 bases, leaving 9 bases of the junction unmatched. CDR1 is GEAIGNYY, CDR2 EKD, per germline. The CDR3 length is 19 residues. The DNA for the CDR3 is TGTGCCTGTGACTCCGCCTCGGGGGATACGCCCTGGGACACCCGACAGATGTTTTTC. Amino acids: CACDSASGDTPWDTRQMFF.

This clone came up a few times. The rearrangement links TRDV1 to TRDJ1, with 9 bases lining up with TRDD3. This CDR3 comprises 21 residues. V shed 5 bases and J 2 bases; nucleotides not matched to a gene: 24. The germline V gene encodes CDR1 TSWWSYY and CDR2 QGS. The CDR3 sequence: CALGIIGDTRVPLLQTDKLIF. CDR3 nucleotides: TGTGCTCTTGGGATTATCGGGGATACGCGGGTTCCTCTCCTCCAGACCGATAAACTCATCTTT.

The sample holds a few counts of this clone. The genes are TRDV1 and TRDJ1; 8 nucleotides line up with TRDD3. The germline V gene encodes CDR1 TSWWSYY and CDR2 QGS. The V segment lost 0 bases and the J segment 7 bases; nucleotides outside the gene matches: 31. The CDR3 spans 23 residues. CDR3 bases: TGTGCTCTTGGGGAACTCCCCGGTTTAACCTCCTACTGGGGGTCACAACTTGGAGGTAAACTCATCTTT. Protein product: CALGELPGLTSYWGSQLGGKLIF.

This clone was picked up a small number of times. This chain joins TRDV1 and TRDJ1, with no clear D. V gave up 4 bases and J gave up 4 bases, with 13 bases separating them. The CDR3 totals 14 residues. The germline CDR1 and CDR2 sequences are TSWWSYY and QGS. The chain's CDR3 is CALGGMGSVDKLIF. In DNA form, the CDR3 reads TGTGCTCTTGGGGGCATGGGTAGTGTCGATAAACTCATCTTT.

The chain has TRDV1 and TRDJ1; a weak D match, TRDD3 (7 bases). The CDR3 sequence is 18 residues long. CDR1 is TSWWSYY and CDR2 is QGS in the germline V gene. Deletions cut 8 bases from V and 0 bases from J, with 25 bases between. The CDR3 spells CALRSPTGDRSYTDKLIF. CDR3 sequence (DNA): TGTGCTCTTCGATCTCCTACTGGGGATCGATCCTACACCGATAAACTCATCTTT.

As concerns this clone: The identical CDR3 is also encoded by other nucleotide sequences in the sample. The gene calls are TRDV2 and TRDJ1, with TRDD3 matching 7 bases. This CDR3 spans 16 amino acids. Germline CDR1 and CDR2: GEAIGNYY and EKD. The V segment lost 9 bases and the J segment 0 bases; nucleotides outside the gene matches: 15. The CDR3 reads CATWPFTGAYTDKLIF. DNA of the CDR3: TGTGCCACATGGCCCTTTACTGGGGCGTACACCGATAAACTCATCTTT.

The chain couples TRDV1 to TRDJ1; 11 nucleotides agree with TRDD3. The CDR3 is 23 residues long. Per germline, CDR1 TSWWSYY and CDR2 QGS. V dropped 1 base and J dropped 3; count of bases not matched to a gene: 25. The CDR3 reads CALGEPQPSYRSGVGDTPDKLIF. CDR3 DNA sequence: TGTGCTCTTGGGGAACCGCAACCTTCCTACCGTTCTGGGGTGGGGGATACGCCCGATAAACTCATCTTT.

The V gene is TRDV1, the J gene TRDJ1, with 11 bases that match TRDD3. The V gene's germline CDR1 is TSWWSYY and CDR2 QGS. CDR3 length: 18 residues. J lost 2 bases, V lost 6 bases, and 14 bases had no gene match. The CDR3 DNA reads TGTGCTCTTGGAACATTCCCGTACTGGGGGATATCGACCGATAAACTCATCTTT. Translated, it gives CALGTFPYWGISTDKLIF.

The chain carries TRDV1 and TRDJ1, with 11 positions matching TRDD3. CDR3 length: 17 amino acids. V trimming: 2 bases; J trimming: 4 bases; junction bases outside the gene matches: 9. Germline lookup yields CDR1 TSWWSYY and CDR2 QGS. The DNA of the CDR3 is TGTGCTCTTGGGGAAGTCCCGTACTGGGGGATAGGCGATAAACTCATCTTT. This codes for CALGEVPYWGIGDKLIF.

The chain uses TRDV1 and TRDJ1; D unresolved. V dropped 2 bases and J dropped 0 bases, with 19 bases sitting between them. Germline lookup yields CDR1 TSWWSYY and CDR2 QGS. The length of the CDR3 is 18 residues. CDR3 sequence reads: CALGEMARPRPDTDKLIF. The CDR3 nucleotides are TGTGCTCTTGGGGAAATGGCCCGACCTCGACCCGACACCGATAAACTCATCTTT.

This clone was found once. This chain uses TRDV1 with TRDJ1; 12 bases match TRDD3. This CDR3 is built from 21 residues. The germline V gene encodes CDR1 TSWWSYY and CDR2 QGS. V shed 1 base, J shed 2 bases, and the junction held 17 bases outside the gene matches. CDR3 region: CALGEHIRSGLGDTGTDKLIF. The CDR3 bases are TGTGCTCTTGGGGAACATATTCGGTCGGGCCTGGGGGATACGGGTACCGATAAACTCATCTTT.

Regarding this clone: Being one base from a much bigger clone, this may be a read error. V usage is TRDV2 and J usage is TRDJ1, with D possibly matching TRDD3 (6 bases). The CDR3 is made up of 15 amino acids. V was pared by 5 bases and J by 2 bases, with 17 bases between. Germline V gene lookup returns CDR1 GEAIGNYY and CDR2 EKD. The DNA of the CDR3 is TGTGCCTGTGCCGTCGGGGGAAAGGGGACCGATAAACTCATCTTT. Residues: CACAVGGKGTDKLIF.

This chain links TRDV1 with TRDJ1; possible D gene TRDD3, 6 bases. In germline, CDR1 is TSWWSYY, CDR2 QGS. V dropped 0 bases and J dropped 4 bases, with 21 bases sitting between them. The CDR3 is 18 amino acids. The CDR3 spells CALGELGDPLGPGDKLIF. The CDR3 region has the DNA TGTGCTCTTGGGGAACTGGGAGACCCACTGGGCCCCGGCGATAAACTCATCTTT.

The V call is TRDV1, the J call TRDJ1; D not certain. Trimming cost V 4 bases and J 0 bases, with 30 bases left between them. The CDR3 extends over 21 amino acids. Germline-derived CDR1 and CDR2 are TSWWSYY and QGS. Written as DNA, the CDR3 is TGTGCTCTTGGGGGGAGGATGAACGCCCAAGGTCGAAACTTCTACACCGATAAACTCATCTTT. As protein: CALGGRMNAQGRNFYTDKLIF.

V gene TRDV1 combines with J gene TRDJ1; the match to TRDD3 covers 13 bases. The trim removed 5 bases at V and 5 bases at J, leaving 20 bases unmatched. The germline CDR1 and CDR2 sequences are TSWWSYY and QGS. The CDR3 covers 20 residues. The CDR3 nucleotides read TGTGCTCTTGGGCAAATTTTCCTATCTTTTACTGGGGGATACGCGGATAAACTCATCTTT. It yields the protein CALGQIFLSFTGGYADKLIF.

V gene TRDV1 combines with J gene TRDJ1; possible D gene TRDD2, 6 bases. The V gene lost 1 base and the J gene lost 1 base, with 28 bases spanning the gap. The CDR3 totals 21 residues. Germline V gene lookup returns CDR1 TSWWSYY and CDR2 QGS. In DNA, the CDR3 is TGTGCTCTTGGGGAACCAGGCTCCTACTATCCTTTAGGGTCGGCCACCGATAAACTCATCTTT. As protein: CALGEPGSYYPLGSATDKLIF.